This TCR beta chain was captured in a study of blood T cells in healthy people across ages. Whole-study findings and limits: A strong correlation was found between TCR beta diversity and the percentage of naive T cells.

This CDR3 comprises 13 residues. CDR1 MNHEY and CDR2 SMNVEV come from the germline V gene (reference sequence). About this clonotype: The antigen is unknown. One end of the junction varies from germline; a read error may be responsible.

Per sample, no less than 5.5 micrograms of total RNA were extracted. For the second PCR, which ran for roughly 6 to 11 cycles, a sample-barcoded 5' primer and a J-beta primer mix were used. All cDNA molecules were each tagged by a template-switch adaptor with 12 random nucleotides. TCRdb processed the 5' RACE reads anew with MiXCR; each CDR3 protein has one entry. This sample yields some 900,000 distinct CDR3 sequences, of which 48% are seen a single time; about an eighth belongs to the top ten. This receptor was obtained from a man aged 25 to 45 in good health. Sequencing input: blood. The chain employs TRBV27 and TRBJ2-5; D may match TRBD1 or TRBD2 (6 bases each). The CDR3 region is CTSSLGGSGTQYF. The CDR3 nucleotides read TGTACCAGCAGTTTAGGGGGGTCTGGGACCCAGTACTTC.